Presented here are 23 T cell receptor beta chains from one specimen sequenced in a study of blood T cells in healthy people across ages. Sample-barcoded 5' priming and a J-beta primer mix drove a second PCR of about 6 to 11 cycles. TCRdb reprocessed the 5' RACE reads via MiXCR and lists one record per CDR3 protein. The data hold around 1,800,000 distinct CDR3 sequences, with approximately 40% observed a single time. The sequenced material came from blood. The receptors shown here come from a human donor in good health.

This sequence joins TRBV12-3 or TRBV12-4 and TRBJ2-2, with 7 bases matching TRBD2. This CDR3 region has 16 residues. V dropped 5 bases and J dropped 2; count of bases not matched to a gene: 8. This chain's CDR3 is CASSIRTRSNTGELFF. The CDR3 DNA reads TGTGCCAGCAGTATTCGGACTAGATCTAACACCGGGGAGCTGTTTTTT.

This clonotype was detected a few times. The chain has TRBV13 and TRBJ2-1; TRBD1 aligns across 7 bases. With 5 bases clipped from V and 7 bases from J, the junction kept 11 bases outside the gene matches. The V gene's germline CDR1 is PRHDT and CDR2 FYEKMQ (reference sequence). This CDR3 comprises 15 residues. For the CDR3, the DNA is TGTGCCAGCAGCCCCAGGGGGTCCGCCTCTAATGAGCAGTTCTTC. This codes for CASSPRGSASNEQFF.

The CDR3 loop is CSASDDRVTRETQYF. CDR3 DNA: TGCAGTGCTAGTGATGACAGGGTGACGCGAGAGACCCAGTACTTC. The rearrangement joins TRBV20-1 to TRBJ2-5, with 7 positions matching TRBD1. V was clipped by 3 bases and J by 4 bases; unmatched bases: 11. This CDR3 has 15 residues. Germline CDR1 DFQATT, CDR2 SNEGSKA (reference sequence).

As DNA, the CDR3 is TGCAGTGCTGACAGGTGGGGCGGGGATACGCAGTATTTT. Its protein product is CSADRWGGDTQYF. The rearrangement joins TRBV20-1 to TRBJ2-3; D is possibly TRBD1 (6 bases). Per germline, CDR1 DFQATT and CDR2 SNEGSKA (reference sequence). V dropped 5 bases and J dropped 6 bases, with 15 bases sitting between them. The CDR3 length is 13 residues.

This clonotype turned up a few times. This chain uses TRBV27 with TRBJ1-2; TRBD1 matches 9 bases. The CDR3 covers 14 residues. Trimming cost V 2 bases and J 6 bases; bases outside gene matches: 4. Germline V lookup: CDR1 MNHEY, CDR2 SMNVEV (reference sequence). This CDR3 is CASSLQQGAHGYTF. Here the CDR3 DNA reads TGTGCCAGCAGTTTACAACAGGGGGCCCATGGCTACACCTTC.

This clonotype came up a few times. The chain couples TRBV12-3 or TRBV12-4 to TRBJ1-2; D call uncertain. With 5 bases removed from V and 0 bases from J, the gap between germline ends came to 13 bases. The CDR3 length is 15 residues. The CDR3 is CASSITRSTNYGYTF. DNA for the CDR3: TGTGCCAGCAGTATAACAAGATCAACTAACTATGGCTACACCTTC.

The chain links TRBV29-1 to TRBJ1-2; no reliable D call. This CDR3 is 14 amino acids long. Germline-derived CDR1 and CDR2 are SQVTM and ANQGSEA. Between the trimmed V and J ends, which lost 4 bases and 6 bases, there was a span of 18 bases. The CDR3 nucleotides are TGCAGCGTTGTTTCCCGTCTGGGAATCGATGGCTACACCTTC. It translates to CSVVSRLGIDGYTF. The complete variable domain, with remaining parts taken from reference TRBV29-1 and TRBJ1-2, reads SAVISQKPSRDICQRGTSLTIQCQVDSQVTMMFWYRQQPGQSLTLIATANQGSEATYESGFVIDKFPISRPNLTFSTLTVSNMSPEDSSIYLCSVVSRLGIDGYTFGSGTRLTVV.

V gene TRBV29-1 combines with J gene TRBJ2-3; 8 bases are a match to TRBD1. This CDR3 contains 16 residues. Germline CDR1 and CDR2: SQVTM and ANQGSEA. With 0 bases clipped from V and 7 bases from J, the junction kept 12 bases outside the gene matches. The CDR3 bases are TGCAGCGTTGAAGACTTCCGACAGGGGCCCGTTTATACGCAGTATTTT. It encodes CSVEDFRQGPVYTQYF.

This clonotype was detected a few times. The chain employs TRBV11-2 and TRBJ2-5; 14 bases match TRBD2. CDR3 length: 16 amino acids. V shed 3 bases and J 5 bases; nucleotides not matched to a gene: 5. Germline V gene sequence: CDR1 SGHAT, CDR2 FQNNGV. The CDR3 sequence: CASSFGLAGGWETQYF. DNA of the CDR3: TGTGCCAGCAGCTTCGGACTAGCGGGGGGTTGGGAGACCCAGTACTTC.

V is TRBV7-9 and J is TRBJ1-5, with 9 bases lining up with TRBD1. Germline CDR1 is SEHNR and CDR2 is FQNEAQ (reference sequence). This CDR3 region has 16 residues. Germline trimming cut 6 bases from V and 6 bases from J; bases unmatched to any gene: 12. The CDR3 DNA reads TGTGCCAGCAGTTCGCCCGGGACAGGGACTATTCAGCCCCAGCATTTT. As protein: CASSSPGTGTIQPQHF.

V gene TRBV28 combines with J gene TRBJ2-7; the D gene is possibly TRBD1 (6 bases). Trimming took 4 bases from V and 2 from J, leaving 15 bases between them. CDR3 length: 15 amino acids. Germline-derived CDR1 and CDR2 are MDHEN and SYDVKM. CDR3: CASSSGQQVTYEQYF. The DNA for the CDR3 is TGTGCCAGCAGTTCCGGACAGCAAGTTACCTACGAGCAGTACTTC.

The rearrangement links TRBV2 to TRBJ2-5; D is undetermined. Per the germline V gene, CDR1 is SNHLY and CDR2 is FYNNEI. The CDR3 consists of 12 residues. The ends were cut back, 8 bases at V and 5 bases at J, with 12 bases in the middle. CDR3 DNA: TGTGCCAGCGGCAGGCCCCCGGAGACCCAGTACTTC. It is translated as CASGRPPETQYF.

V usage is TRBV20-1 and J usage is TRBJ2-1; D remains unclear. Trimming removed 6 bases at V and 0 bases at J, with 12 bases between. This CDR3 region has 14 residues. The germline CDR1 and CDR2 sequences are DFQATT and SNEGSKA (reference sequence). The DNA of the CDR3 is TGCAGTGCGAATCCGATTCTCTCCTACAATGAGCAGTTCTTC. Translation gives CSANPILSYNEQFF.

The chain joins TRBV7-2 to TRBJ1-2, with a possible D match to TRBD1 (5 bases). Trimming took off 5 bases at V and 7 bases at J, with 17 bases between the two ends. The CDR3 is made up of 14 amino acids. Germline V CDR1 and CDR2: SGHTA, FQGNSA. This CDR3 is CASSPAQGTGGYTF. In DNA form, the CDR3 reads TGTGCCAGCAGCCCCGCCCAGGGTACCGGTGGCTACACCTTC.

This chain uses TRBV5-6 with TRBJ2-3, with a possible D match to TRBD1 (5 bases). V lost 10 bases, J lost 2 bases, and 23 bases lay in between. CDR1 is SGHDT and CDR2 is YYEEEE in the germline V gene. This CDR3 has 16 residues. The DNA for the CDR3 is TGTGCCGGCGGCCATCGTGTGGCAGGGATCACAGATACGCAGTATTTT. Translation gives CAGGHRVAGITDTQYF.

This chain links TRBV6-2 or TRBV6-3 with TRBJ2-5; tentative D call: TRBD1 (6 bases). Germline CDR1 is MNHEY and CDR2 is SVGEGT. V gave up 2 bases and J gave up 9 bases, with 16 bases separating them. The CDR3 has 14 amino acids. The CDR3 nucleotides are TGTGCCAGCAGTTACCTGGGGGCGGAAGGGGCCCAGTACTTC. As protein: CASSYLGAEGAQYF.

The chain has TRBV20-1 and TRBJ1-5; D is undetermined. V gave up 0 bases and J gave up 5 bases, with 8 bases separating them. The CDR3 length is 13 residues. The germline CDR1 and CDR2 sequences are DFQATT and SNEGSKA (reference sequence). The CDR3 nucleotides are TGCAGTGCTAGAGATAAGGGCTATCAGCCCCAGCATTTT. Its translation is CSARDKGYQPQHF.

This clonotype was observed a few times. The chain combines TRBV20-1 with TRBJ2-5, with TRBD2 as a possible D gene (6 bases). Trimming pared 0 bases from V and 2 bases from J, leaving 16 bases between. CDR1 and CDR2 (germline): DFQATT, SNEGSKA (reference sequence). The CDR3 spans 16 residues. CDR3 DNA: TGCAGTGCTAGAGACAGGAGGGCGGGACTGCAAGAGACCCAGTACTTC. Protein: CSARDRRAGLQETQYF.

The chain couples TRBV15 to TRBJ2-4, with D perhaps matching TRBD1 (5 bases). The DNA end lines up better with TRBJ2-7; the J call may be wrong. The germline CDR1 and CDR2 sequences are LNHNV and YYDKDF (reference sequence). The CDR3 sequence is 17 residues long. The CDR3 sequence: CATSRDLSGPLGHEQYF. In DNA, the CDR3 is TGTGCCACCAGCAGAGATCTCTCAGGGCCCCTCGGCCACGAGCAGTACTTC.

The gene calls are TRBV14 and TRBJ2-1, with 8 bases that match TRBD1. Germline V gene lookup returns CDR1 SGHDN and CDR2 FVKESK. The length of the CDR3 is 15 residues. J was trimmed by 6 bases and V by 3 bases; bases with no gene match: 7. The CDR3 spells CASSQRTGISNEQFF. The CDR3 nucleotides read TGTGCCAGCAGCCAGCGGACAGGGATAAGCAATGAGCAGTTCTTC.

A few counts support this clonotype. This chain uses TRBV5-5 with TRBJ2-5, with 12 bases lining up with TRBD2. The V and J ends lost 0 bases and 5 bases, in that order; junction bases with no gene match: 8. The CDR3 length is 17 residues. The germline V gene encodes CDR1 SGHKS and CDR2 YYEKEE (reference sequence). The CDR3 DNA reads as TGTGCCAGCAGCTTGGAGTCTAGCGGGGGGGCCGGGGAGACCCAGTACTTC. Translated, it gives CASSLESSGGAGETQYF. Filled out from reference TRBV5-5 and TRBJ2-5, the complete variable domain reads DAGVTQSPTHLIKTRGQQVTLRCSPISGHKSVSWYQQVLGQGPQFIFQYYEKEERGRGNFPDRFSARQFPNYSSELNVNALLLGDSALYLCASSLESSGGAGETQYFGPGTRLLVL.

With respect to this clonotype: Possible read error: a much larger clone is one base away. The V call is TRBV27, the J call TRBJ2-7, with 8 positions matching TRBD1. The CDR3 contains 14 residues. In germline, CDR1 is MNHEY, CDR2 SMNVEV (reference sequence). J gave up 5 bases and V 7 bases, and 10 bases lay outside the gene matches. The CDR3 nucleotides are TGTGCCAGCAAGCGAGACAGGGGAAGGAACGAGCAGTACTTC. Its protein product is CASKRDRGRNEQYF.

This clonotype appeared a few times. This chain uses TRBV7-2 with TRBJ2-1; 15 nucleotides line up with TRBD2. CDR1 and CDR2 (germline): SGHTA, FQGNSA. V was clipped by 5 bases and J by 11 bases; unmatched bases: 10. The CDR3 runs to 16 residues. The CDR3 reads CASSAQTGLAGGQQFF. As DNA, the CDR3 is TGTGCCAGCAGCGCCCAGACCGGACTAGCGGGGGGGCAGCAGTTCTTC.